Reported below is one T cell receptor (beta chain). Its antigen remains unidentified. The data were obtained in a study of healthy donors' naive CD4 and CD8 T cells. As for the study in general: Donors spanned ages 20-25, 40-50 and 60-70 years, half female.

CDR3 length: 15 residues. CDR1 and CDR2 from the germline V gene are MNHEY and SVGEGT. Trimming shortened V by 5 bases and J by 6 bases, and 16 bases separated the two germline ends. Overall study findings and caveats: Positive CDR3 charge linked to CD4+ cells, negative to CD8+ cells.

A linear amplification protocol produced the TCR libraries from around 0.55 ug of total RNA. In TCRdb, the reads were re-called with MiXCR into one record per CDR3 protein. The sample has 150,000 to 200,000 distinct CDR3 sequences, 65% to 80% seen once. The specimen was naive CD4+ and CD8+ T cells sorted from blood, pooled from several donors. The sequence derives from a pool of human donors in good health; the sample pools cells from several healthy donors. The chain employs TRBV6-2 or TRBV6-3 and TRBJ2-2; D is perhaps TRBD2 (7 bases). This CDR3 reads CASSPSGGLAGELFF. Written as DNA, the CDR3 is TGTGCCAGCAGTCCCTCCGGGGGGCTGGCCGGGGAGCTGTTTTTT.